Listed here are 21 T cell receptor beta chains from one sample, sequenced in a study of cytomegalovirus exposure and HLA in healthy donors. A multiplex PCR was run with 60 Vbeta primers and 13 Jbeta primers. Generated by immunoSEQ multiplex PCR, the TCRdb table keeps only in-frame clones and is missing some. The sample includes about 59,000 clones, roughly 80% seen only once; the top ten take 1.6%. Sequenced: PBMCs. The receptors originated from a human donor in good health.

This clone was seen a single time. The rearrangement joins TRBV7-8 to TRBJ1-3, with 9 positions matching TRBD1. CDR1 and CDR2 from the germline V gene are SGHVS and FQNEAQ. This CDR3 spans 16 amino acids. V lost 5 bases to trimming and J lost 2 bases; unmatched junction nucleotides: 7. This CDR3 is CASSAQGTGPGNTIYF. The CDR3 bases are TGTGCCAGCAGCGCCCAGGGGACAGGGCCTGGAAACACCATATATTTT.

This CDR3 reads CASSANRDTTYEQYF. Written as DNA, the CDR3 is TGTGCCAGCAGCGCCAACCGGGACACGACCTACGAGCAGTACTTC. The chain couples TRBV11-2 to TRBJ2-7, with D possibly matching TRBD1 (6 bases). V lost 5 bases and J 2 bases, leaving 16 bases between the germline ends. This CDR3 has 15 residues. Germline V lookup: CDR1 SGHAT, CDR2 FQNNGV.

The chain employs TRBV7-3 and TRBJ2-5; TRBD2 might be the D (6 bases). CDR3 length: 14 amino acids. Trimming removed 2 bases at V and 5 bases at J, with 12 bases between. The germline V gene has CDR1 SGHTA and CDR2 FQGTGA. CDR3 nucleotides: TGTGCCAGCAGCTTAGGGGGGAGAGGCGAGACCCAGTACTTC. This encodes CASSLGGRGETQYF.

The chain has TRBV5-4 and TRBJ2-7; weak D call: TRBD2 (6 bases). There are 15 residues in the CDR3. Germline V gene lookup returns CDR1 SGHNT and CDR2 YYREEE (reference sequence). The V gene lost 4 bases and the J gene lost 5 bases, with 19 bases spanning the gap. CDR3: CASSHLSLTSNEQYF. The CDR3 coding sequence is TGTGCCAGCAGCCACCTCTCACTGACTAGTAACGAGCAGTACTTC.

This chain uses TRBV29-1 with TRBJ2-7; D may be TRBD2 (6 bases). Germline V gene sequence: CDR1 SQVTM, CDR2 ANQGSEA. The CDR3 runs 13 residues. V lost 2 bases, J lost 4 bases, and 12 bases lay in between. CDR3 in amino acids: CSVERGSSYEQYF. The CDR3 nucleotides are TGCAGCGTTGAACGGGGGAGTAGTTACGAGCAGTACTTC.

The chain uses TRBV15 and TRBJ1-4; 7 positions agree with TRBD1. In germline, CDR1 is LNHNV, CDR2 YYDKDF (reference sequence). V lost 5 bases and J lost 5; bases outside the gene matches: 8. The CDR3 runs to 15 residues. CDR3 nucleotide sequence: TGTGCCACCAGCTTACCGGACAGGAGAAATGAAAAACTGTTTTTT. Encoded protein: CATSLPDRRNEKLFF.

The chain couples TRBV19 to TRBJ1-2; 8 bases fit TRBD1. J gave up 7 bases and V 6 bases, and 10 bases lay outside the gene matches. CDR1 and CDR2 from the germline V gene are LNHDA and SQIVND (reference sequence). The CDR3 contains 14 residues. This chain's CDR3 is CASSRQGSVGGYTF. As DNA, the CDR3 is TGTGCCAGTAGCAGACAGGGGTCTGTCGGTGGCTACACCTTC. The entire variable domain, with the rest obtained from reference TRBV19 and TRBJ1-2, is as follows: DGGITQSPKYLFRKEGQNVTLSCEQNLNHDAMYWYRQDPGQGLRLIYYSQIVNDFQKGDIAEGYSVSREKKESFPLTVTSAQKNPTAFYLCASSRQGSVGGYTFGSGTRLTVV.

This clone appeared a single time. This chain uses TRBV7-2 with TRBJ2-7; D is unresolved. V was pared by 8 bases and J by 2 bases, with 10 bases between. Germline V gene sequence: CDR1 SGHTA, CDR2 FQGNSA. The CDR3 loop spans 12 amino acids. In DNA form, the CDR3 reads TGTGCCAGCGAGCTTCAACCCTACGAGCAGTACTTC. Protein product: CASELQPYEQYF.

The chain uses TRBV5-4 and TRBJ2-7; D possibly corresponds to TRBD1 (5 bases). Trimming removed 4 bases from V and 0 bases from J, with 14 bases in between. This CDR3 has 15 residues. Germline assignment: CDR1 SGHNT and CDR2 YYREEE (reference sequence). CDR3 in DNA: TGTGCCAGCAGCCGGACATCTAAGAGCTCCTACGAGCAGTACTTC. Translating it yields CASSRTSKSSYEQYF.

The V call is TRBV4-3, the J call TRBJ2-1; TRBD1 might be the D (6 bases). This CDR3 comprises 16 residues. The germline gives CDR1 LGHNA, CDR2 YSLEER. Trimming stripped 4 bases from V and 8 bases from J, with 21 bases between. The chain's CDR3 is CASSLWGTPGRDEQFF. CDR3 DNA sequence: TGCGCCAGCAGCCTATGGGGGACACCAGGGAGAGATGAGCAGTTCTTC.

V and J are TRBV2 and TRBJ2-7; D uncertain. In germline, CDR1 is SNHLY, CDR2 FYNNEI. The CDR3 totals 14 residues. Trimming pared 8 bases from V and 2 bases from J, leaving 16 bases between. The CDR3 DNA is TGTGCCAGCTGTCCGTGGGTAACTACCTACGAGCAGTACTTC. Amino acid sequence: CASCPWVTTYEQYF.

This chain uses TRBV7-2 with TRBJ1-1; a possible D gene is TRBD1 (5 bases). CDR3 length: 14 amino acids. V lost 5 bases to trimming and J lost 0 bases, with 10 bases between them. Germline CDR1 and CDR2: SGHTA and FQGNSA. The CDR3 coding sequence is TGTGCCAGCAGCCCCGACAGAATGAACACTGAAGCTTTCTTT. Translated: CASSPDRMNTEAFF.

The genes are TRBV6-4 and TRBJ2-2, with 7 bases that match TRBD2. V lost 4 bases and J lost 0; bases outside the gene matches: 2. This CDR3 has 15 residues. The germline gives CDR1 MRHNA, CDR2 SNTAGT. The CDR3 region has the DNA TGTGCCAGCAGTGCGGGAGGATCGAACACCGGGGAGCTGTTTTTT. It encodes CASSAGGSNTGELFF.

DNA of the CDR3: TGTGCCATCAGTGACTCAGACACAGATACGCAGTATTTT. As protein: CAISDSDTDTQYF. The gene calls are TRBV10-3 and TRBJ2-3; no clear D. V dropped 3 bases and J dropped 2 bases, with 6 bases sitting between them. CDR3 length equals 13 residues. In germline, CDR1 is ENHRY, CDR2 SYGVKD.

CDR3 sequence reads: CASSLGSRGELYEQYF. The CDR3 coding sequence is TGTGCCAGCAGCCTTGGGTCACGGGGGGAACTCTACGAGCAGTACTTC. The V and J genes are TRBV7-8 and TRBJ2-7; the match to TRBD2 covers 7 bases. Per germline, CDR1 SGHVS and CDR2 FQNEAQ. The V and J ends lost 5 bases and 3 bases, in that order; junction bases with no gene match: 13. The CDR3 totals 16 residues.

Here the CDR3 DNA reads TGTGCCAGCAGCTTAGCAACGGGGTCTAGCACAGATACGCAGTATTTT. This translates into CASSLATGSSTDTQYF. The gene calls are TRBV7-2 and TRBJ2-3; D is perhaps TRBD2 (5 bases). CDR1 and CDR2 (germline): SGHTA, FQGNSA. The length of the CDR3 is 16 residues. The V end lost 0 bases, the J end lost 0 bases, and 10 bases lay between the germline ends.

The CDR3 sequence: CASRRRFSSGANVLTF. DNA for the CDR3: TGCGCCAGCAGACGGCGGTTTAGCTCTGGGGCCAACGTCCTGACTTTC. This rearrangement joins TRBV4-3 to TRBJ2-6; D remains unclear. Trimming cost V 6 bases and J 0 bases, with 12 bases left between them. The CDR3 is 16 amino acids. Germline assignment: CDR1 LGHNA and CDR2 YSLEER.

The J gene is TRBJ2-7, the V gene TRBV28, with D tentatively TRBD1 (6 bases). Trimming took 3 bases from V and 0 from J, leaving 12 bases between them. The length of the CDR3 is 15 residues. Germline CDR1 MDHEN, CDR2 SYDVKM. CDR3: CASSFLRDTSYEQYF. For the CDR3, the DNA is TGTGCCAGCAGTTTTCTTCGGGACACCTCCTACGAGCAGTACTTC.

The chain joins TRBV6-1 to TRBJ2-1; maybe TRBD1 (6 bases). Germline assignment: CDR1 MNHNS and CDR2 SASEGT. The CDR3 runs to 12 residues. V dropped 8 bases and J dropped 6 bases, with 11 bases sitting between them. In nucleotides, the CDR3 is TGTGCCAGCGGCAGGGGTGGCAATGAGCAGTTCTTC. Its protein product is CASGRGGNEQFF.

The CDR3 region has the DNA TGCAGCGTGGCTCCGGGCCAGGGGGGATACGAGCAGTACTTC. It yields the protein CSVAPGQGGYEQYF. The V and J genes are TRBV29-1 and TRBJ2-7, with TRBD1 as a possible D gene (7 bases). This CDR3 contains 14 residues. The V gene's germline CDR1 is SQVTM and CDR2 ANQGSEA. The ends were cut back, 6 bases at V and 4 bases at J, with 19 bases in the middle.

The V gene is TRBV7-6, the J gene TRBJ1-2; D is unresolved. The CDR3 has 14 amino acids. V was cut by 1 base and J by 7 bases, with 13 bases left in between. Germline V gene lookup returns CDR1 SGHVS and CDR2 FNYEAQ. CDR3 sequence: CASSLGPRYGGYTF. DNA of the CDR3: TGTGCCAGCAGCTTAGGGCCACGTTATGGTGGCTACACCTTC. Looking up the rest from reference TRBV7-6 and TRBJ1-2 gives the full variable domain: GAGVSQSPRYKVTKRGQDVALRCDPISGHVSLYWYRQALGQGPEFLTYFNYEAQQDKSGLPNDRFSAERPEGSISTLTIQRTEQRDSAMYRCASSLGPRYGGYTFGSGTRLTVV.